This T cell receptor beta chain was sequenced during a study of T cells in Graves' hyperthyroidism and ophthalmopathy. Uncontrolled infection, other autoimmune disease, pregnancy or lactation disqualified patients from enrolment. PBMCs were derived from 10 ml fresh peripheral blood. This CDR3 comprises 15 residues. Looked up from germline, CDR1 is LGHNA and CDR2 is YSLEER. V gave up 2 bases and J gave up 9 bases, with 14 bases separating them. Amplification of TCR beta CDR3 regions was performed using RNA transcripts as template. RT-PCR in the first round (using the HTBI primer set) targeted the TCR CDR3. MiXCR, applied by TCRdb to the multiplex PCR reads, yields one record per CDR3 protein. The profile covers approximately 400,000 distinct CDR3 sequences, with 15% to 18% appearing a single time and around a quarter taken by the ten largest. The table lists this clonotype with a few counts.

The V and J genes are TRBV4-3 and TRBJ1-6; D not resolved. The TCR was taken from a woman in her late teens or twenties with Graves' hyperthyroidism that later progressed to Graves' ophthalmopathy. Sequenced sample: blood. CDR3 sequence (DNA): TGCGCCAGCAGCCAATTGGTGCCGAGTAGTTCACCCCTCCACTTT. Protein sequence: CASSQLVPSSSPLHF.